The 6 T cell receptor beta chains presented below share a single source sample, sequenced in a study of blood T cell repertoires in COVID-19. The data were produced by immunoSEQ multiplex PCR, yet TCRdb's version contains in-frame clones alone and is incomplete. This table has roughly 140,000 clones, roughly nine tenths appearing once. Material: peripheral blood. These receptors were taken from a woman aged 40 to 55 with acute or convalescent COVID-19.

The chain links TRBV12-3 or TRBV12-4 to TRBJ1-1, with unresolved D. Trimming cost V 3 bases and J 3 bases, with 8 bases left between them. There are 13 residues in the CDR3. CDR3 bases: TGTGCCAGCAGTTTGAGGAGGGACACTGAAGCTTTCTTT. Protein sequence: CASSLRRDTEAFF.

This sequence joins TRBV5-4 and TRBJ1-2; 9 bases are a match to TRBD1. The J segment lost 8 bases and the V segment lost 1 base, leaving 6 bases of the junction unmatched. The V gene's germline CDR1 is SGHNT and CDR2 YYREEE (reference sequence). The CDR3 sequence is 14 residues long. The CDR3 bases are TGTGCCAGCAGCTTGCAAGGGACAGGGAAGGGCTACACCTTC. Its protein product is CASSLQGTGKGYTF.

The rearrangement uses TRBV5-1 and TRBJ2-3; TRBD1 matches 7 bases. V gave up 0 bases and J gave up 6 bases; unmatched junction bases: 4. The CDR3 has 14 amino acids. Germline CDR1 SGHRS, CDR2 YFSETQ. For the CDR3, the DNA is TGCGCCAGCAGCTTGGGTACAGGGGAGGATACGCAGTATTTT. Translated: CASSLGTGEDTQYF.

In its sample, this clone was seen a few times. This chain connects TRBV6-5 to TRBJ1-5, with D tentatively TRBD1 (6 bases). Germline lookup yields CDR1 MNHEY and CDR2 SVGAGI. The V and J ends lost 8 bases and 0 bases respectively, with 8 bases between them. The CDR3 extends over 13 amino acids. The CDR3 nucleotides are TGTGCCAGCGGACAGAATAGCAATCAGCCCCAGCATTTT. Translation gives CASGQNSNQPQHF.

V usage is TRBV9 and J usage is TRBJ2-2; 8 nucleotides line up with TRBD2. J gave up 4 bases and V 4 bases, and 9 bases lay outside the gene matches. The CDR3 has 16 amino acids. In germline, CDR1 is SGDLS, CDR2 YYNGEE. The CDR3 nucleotides are TGTGCCAGCAGCTCGGGACTAGGGTCGGGCACCGGGGAGCTGTTTTTT. Residues: CASSSGLGSGTGELFF.

The rearrangement uses TRBV5-1 and TRBJ2-5, with D maybe TRBD2 (5 bases). The V gene lost 5 bases and the J gene lost 3 bases, with 11 bases spanning the gap. Germline V gene data show CDR1 as SGHRS and CDR2 as YFSETQ. The CDR3 loop spans 13 amino acids. CDR3 coding DNA: TGCGCCAGCAGTGAGGGATTGGAAGAGACCCAGTACTTC. Its protein is CASSEGLEETQYF.